A selection of T cell receptor beta chains follows, all from one sample in a study of T cell clusters in autoimmune cytopenias. TCRdb re-called the multiplex PCR reads; one entry per CDR3 protein, DNA not given. This sample contains fewer than 8,500 distinct CDR3 sequences. The sample taken for sequencing was peripheral blood. The receptor set was obtained from a human donor with an autoimmune cytopenia or autoimmune hepatitis (not recorded which). CDR3s include the opening cysteine and the closing phenylalanine or tryptophan. Some rows have no size entry. The others give once, few or many, or a class for an expanded clone.

v_call,j_call,clone_size,cdr3_aa
TRBV13,TRBJ2-7,medium-sized,CASSLVRVEYEQYF
TRBV5-1,TRBJ2-3,NA,CASSLAYTQYF
TRBV30,TRBJ2-5,medium-sized,CAWSWGETQYF
TRBV18,TRBJ2-7,NA,CASSFSQGDYEQYF
TRBV30,TRBJ1-1,NA,CAWRGTDRLNTEAFF
TRBV2,TRBJ2-2,NA,CASRFAGSDRDTGELFF
TRBV6-5,TRBJ2-7,NA,CASRWQGGEQYF
TRBV20-1,TRBJ2-7,NA,CSAADRTSPRYEQYF
TRBV11-1,TRBJ2-5,NA,CASSPAGSPAATQYF
TRBV6-1,TRBJ1-6,medium-sized,CASSVDSSYNSPLHF
TRBV19,TRBJ2-2,medium-sized,CASSLDRATGELFF
TRBV7-7,TRBJ2-5,NA,CASSSAGTGGRTQYF
TRBV7-6,TRBJ2-1,NA,CASSLGLASSEQFF
TRBV20-1,TRBJ2-3,NA,CSARLGGALTDTQYF
TRBV2,TRBJ2-2,NA,CASSGDRGRTGELFF
TRBV5-1,TRBJ1-1,NA,CASSLVLGGYTEAFF
TRBV6-1,TRBJ2-3,NA,CASSEAHGGARDTQYF
TRBV11-2,TRBJ1-4,NA,CASSLSTLRLGTEKLFF
TRBV7-9,TRBJ2-3,NA,CASSPGLALVTQYF
TRBV7-2,TRBJ2-2,NA,CASIQWANTGELFF
TRBV18,TRBJ1-1,NA,CATRSAMNTEAFF
TRBV18,TRBJ2-4,NA,CASSPRDAERTIQYF
TRBV5-4,TRBJ2-3,NA,CASSFWASGGPSTDTQYF
TRBV11-2,TRBJ1-3,NA,CASSHVGDGNTIYF
TRBV18,TRBJ1-1,NA,CASSPSMNTEAFF
TRBV13,TRBJ2-2,NA,CASSLRPGPGELFF
TRBV13,TRBJ2-2,medium-sized,CASSPVVRGAGELFF
TRBV20-1,TRBJ2-7,NA,CSASAGNEQYF
TRBV7-2,TRBJ2-5,NA,CASSQPRGSGETQYF
TRBV30,TRBJ1-5,medium-sized,CAWSFGQRNQPQHF
TRBV18,TRBJ2-7,NA,CASSPGTGSSYEQYF
TRBV24-1,TRBJ2-1,NA,CATSDVLNNEQFF
TRBV24-1,TRBJ2-2,medium-sized,CATSDQQGAQSGELFF
TRBV5-1,TRBJ1-3,NA,CASSLRQGAPGNTIYF
TRBV5-5,TRBJ1-2,NA,CASSLGLGQAGGYTF
TRBV30,TRBJ2-7,NA,CAWSRGAPTYEQYF
TRBV13,TRBJ2-1,NA,CASTRLAGVDNEQFF
TRBV27,TRBJ2-1,medium-sized,CASRTGVFNEQFF
TRBV7-3,TRBJ1-1,NA,CASSDVGTLNAEAFF
TRBV7-2,TRBJ2-7,NA,CASSLYYEQYF
TRBV5-1,TRBJ2-5,NA,CASSLTVGGETQYF
TRBV6-1,TRBJ2-1,NA,CASSRQGNSYNEQFF
TRBV18,TRBJ2-1,medium-sized,CASSPPNGVGGEQFF
TRBV20-1,TRBJ1-4,NA,CSASRAEKLFF
TRBV7-2,TRBJ2-3,NA,CASSPRTAPADTQYF
TRBV19,TRBJ2-1,medium-sized,CASSSTGTRSYNEQFF
TRBV19,TRBJ1-2,medium-sized,CASKPTGGSYGYTF
TRBV20-1,TRBJ1-6,medium-sized,CSAREHGGQAASPLHF
TRBV7-2,TRBJ2-5,NA,CASSPIRDRFQETQYF
TRBV6-1,TRBJ2-7,medium-sized,CASSHRGLYEQYF